The clone carrying this T cell receptor beta chain was seen once. J lost 1 base, V lost 5 bases, and 11 bases had no gene match. CDR3 length: 19 residues. Germline assignment: CDR1 LNHDA and CDR2 SQIVND (reference sequence). This sample was included in a study of blood T cell repertoires in COVID-19. Across the study: Sites across the United States, Italy and Spain contributed samples from acute and convalescent COVID-19.

Cohort assignment relied on participant-reported clinical history. In the authors' workflow: Nucleated cell counts were estimated from reference gene primer amplification. The table came from immunoSEQ multiplex PCR; TCRdb's copy has only in-frame clones and leaves some out. Clonal size and the V and J genes are those of that table, whereas D and trimming came from the DNA. The table has around 300,000 clones, over 75% seen once. Specimen: PBMCs or T cells enriched from blood (not recorded which). The rearrangement uses TRBV19 and TRBJ2-5, with 15 nucleotides matching TRBD2. This receptor was obtained from a woman aged 25 to 39 who had recovered from COVID-19. The DNA of the CDR3 is TGTGCCAGTAGTGTGCCGGGTCCGGGACTAGCGGGGGGCCAAGAGACCCAGTACTTC. It codes for CASSVPGPGLAGGQETQYF.